One T cell receptor beta chain is described in this entry. The PCR made use of 60 Vbeta and 13 Jbeta primers. TCRdb keeps only in-frame clones here, not all; method: immunoSEQ multiplex PCR. The data show roughly 280,000 clones, more than 55% seen once. This sample is part of a study of cytomegalovirus exposure and HLA in healthy donors. The CDR3 covers 16 residues. V lost 4 bases and J 0 bases, leaving 16 bases between the germline ends. Per the germline V gene, CDR1 is LNHDA and CDR2 is SQIVND (reference sequence). Sequencing was carried out using PBMCs. V and J are TRBV19 and TRBJ2-7, with D perhaps TRBD2 (5 bases). The sequence came from a female donor in good health and CMV-seronegative. The CDR3 nucleotides are TGTGCCAGTAGTACCCTGCTGGCGGGCCTCTCCTACGAGCAGTACTTC. This gives the protein CASSTLLAGLSYEQYF.